The T cell receptor (beta chain) under discussion was sequenced for a study of human T cells and chemical hapten exposure. One entry per CDR3 protein results from TCRdb running MiXCR on the RACE reads. The table lists tens of thousands of distinct CDR3 sequences, approximately 11% of them singletons. The V end was cut by 2 bases, the J end by 6 bases, with 13 bases between. The germline V gene encodes CDR1 SEHNR and CDR2 FQNEAQ (reference sequence). The CDR3 is 15 residues long. Time point described: patch test 1, 2 weeks after DPC sensitization. Described treatment: therapeutic diphenylcyclopropenone sensitization with weekly scalp DPC.

The sample here was whole blood, taken in connection with sensitization to the hapten diphenylcyclopropenone (DPC). This clonotype originated in a woman aged 50 to 60 with alopecia areata. Some clones in this sample may be carry-over from other donors' samples. The chain employs TRBV7-9 and TRBJ1-4, with D unclear. As DNA, the CDR3 is TGTGCCAGCAGCTTAACACCTTCCCCGTATGAAAAACTGTTTTTT. This sequence encodes CASSLTPSPYEKLFF.